The sequence of this TCR beta chain was determined in a study of sequential checkpoint blockade in melanoma. Whole-study context: After both sequences, patients received maintenance nivolumab.

Germline-derived CDR1 and CDR2 are SGHVS and FQNEAQ. V shed 1 base, J shed 6 bases, and the junction held 4 bases outside the gene matches. The CDR3 sequence is 15 residues long. Treatment: randomized to nivolumab then ipilimumab (arm A) or the reverse (arm B). DNA-damaging chemotherapy had not been given to any patient beforehand. Sequenced by immunoSEQ multiplex PCR; TCRdb stores in-frame clones only, minus some. Of about 40,000 clones detected, 86% appear once; the ten largest clones hold 12%. The table lists this clone with a count of one. The chain recombines TRBV7-8 with TRBJ2-3, with 10 bases identical to TRBD2. The sample here was CD8+ T cells sorted from blood (inferred from file names), taken from a patient given nivolumab and ipilimumab in sequence. This sequence originates from a human donor with melanoma. The CDR3 protein is CASSLGSGRADTQYF. CDR3 in DNA: TGTGCCAGCAGCTTAGGGAGCGGGAGGGCCGATACGCAGTATTTT.